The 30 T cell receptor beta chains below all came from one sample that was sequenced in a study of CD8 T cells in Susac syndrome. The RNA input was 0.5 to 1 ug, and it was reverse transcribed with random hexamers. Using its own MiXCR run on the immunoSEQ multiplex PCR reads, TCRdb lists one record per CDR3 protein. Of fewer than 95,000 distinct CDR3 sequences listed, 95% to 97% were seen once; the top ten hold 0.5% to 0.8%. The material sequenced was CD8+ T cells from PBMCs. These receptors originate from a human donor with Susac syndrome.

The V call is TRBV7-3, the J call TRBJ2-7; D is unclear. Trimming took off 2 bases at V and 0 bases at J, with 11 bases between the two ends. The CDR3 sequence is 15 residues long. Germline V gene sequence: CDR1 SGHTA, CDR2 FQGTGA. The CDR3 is CASSLHDGDSYEQYF. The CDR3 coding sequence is TGTGCCAGCAGCTTACATGATGGCGACTCCTACGAGCAGTACTTC.

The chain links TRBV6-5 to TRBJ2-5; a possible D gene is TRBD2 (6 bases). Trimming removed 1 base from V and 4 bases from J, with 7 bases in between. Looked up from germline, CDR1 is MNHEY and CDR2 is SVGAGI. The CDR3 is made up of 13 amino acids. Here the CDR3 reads CASSYYGGETQYF. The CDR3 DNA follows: TGTGCCAGCAGTTACTACGGGGGAGAGACCCAGTACTTC.

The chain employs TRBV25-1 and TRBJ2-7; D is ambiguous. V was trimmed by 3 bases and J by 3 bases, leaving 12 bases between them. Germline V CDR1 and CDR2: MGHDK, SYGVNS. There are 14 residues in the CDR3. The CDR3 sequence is CASSDGGLNYEQYF. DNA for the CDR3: TGTGCCAGCAGTGACGGTGGGCTAAACTACGAGCAGTACTTC.

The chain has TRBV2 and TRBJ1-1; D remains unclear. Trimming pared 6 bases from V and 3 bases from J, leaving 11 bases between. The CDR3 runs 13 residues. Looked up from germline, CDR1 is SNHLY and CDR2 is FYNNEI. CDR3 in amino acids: CASREEPDTEAFF. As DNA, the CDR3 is TGTGCCAGCAGGGAGGAACCGGACACTGAAGCTTTCTTT.

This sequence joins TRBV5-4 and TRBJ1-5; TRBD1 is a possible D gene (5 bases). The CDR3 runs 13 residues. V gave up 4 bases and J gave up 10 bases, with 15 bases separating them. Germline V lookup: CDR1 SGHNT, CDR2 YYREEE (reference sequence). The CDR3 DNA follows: TGTGCCAGCAGCAGCGGGGGGAATGAACCCCAGCATTTT. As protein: CASSSGGNEPQHF.

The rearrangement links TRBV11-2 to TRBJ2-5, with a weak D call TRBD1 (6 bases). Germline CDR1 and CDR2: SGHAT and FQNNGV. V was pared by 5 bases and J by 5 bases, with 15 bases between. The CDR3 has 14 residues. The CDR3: CASSPGTQGETQYF. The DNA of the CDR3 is TGTGCCAGCAGCCCAGGAACTCAGGGGGAGACCCAGTACTTC. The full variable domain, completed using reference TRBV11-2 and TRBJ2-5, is EAGVAQSPRYKIIEKRQSVAFWCNPISGHATLYWYQQILGQGPKLLIQFQNNGVVDDSQLPKDRFSAERLKGVDSTLKIQPAKLEDSAVYLCASSPGTQGETQYFGPGTRLLVL.

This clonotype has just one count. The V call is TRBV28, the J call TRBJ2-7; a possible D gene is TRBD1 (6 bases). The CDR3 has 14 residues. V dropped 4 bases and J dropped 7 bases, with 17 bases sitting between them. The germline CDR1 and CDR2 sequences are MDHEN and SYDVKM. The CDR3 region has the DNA TGTGCCAGCAGTTCACCACAGGGCCCGAGGGAGCAGTACTTC. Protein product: CASSSPQGPREQYF.

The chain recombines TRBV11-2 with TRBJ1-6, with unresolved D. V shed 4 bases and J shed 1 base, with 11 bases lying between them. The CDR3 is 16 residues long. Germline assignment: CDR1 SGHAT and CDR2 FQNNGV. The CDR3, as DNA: TGTGCCAGCAGCTCGACCTCCGGGTCCTATAATTCACCCCTCCACTTT. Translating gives CASSSTSGSYNSPLHF.

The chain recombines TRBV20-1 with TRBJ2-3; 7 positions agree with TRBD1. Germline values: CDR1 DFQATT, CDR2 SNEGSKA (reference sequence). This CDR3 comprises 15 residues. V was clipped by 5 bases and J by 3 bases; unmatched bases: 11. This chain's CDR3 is CSARLPLTGTDTQYF. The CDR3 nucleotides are TGCAGTGCTCGACTCCCCTTGACAGGGACAGATACGCAGTATTTT.

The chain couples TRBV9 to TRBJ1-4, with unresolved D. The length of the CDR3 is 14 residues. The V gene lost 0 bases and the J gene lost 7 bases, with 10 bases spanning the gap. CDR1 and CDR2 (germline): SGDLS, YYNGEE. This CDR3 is CASSVERRGEKLFF. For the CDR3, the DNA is TGTGCCAGCAGCGTAGAGAGGCGCGGTGAAAAACTGTTTTTT.

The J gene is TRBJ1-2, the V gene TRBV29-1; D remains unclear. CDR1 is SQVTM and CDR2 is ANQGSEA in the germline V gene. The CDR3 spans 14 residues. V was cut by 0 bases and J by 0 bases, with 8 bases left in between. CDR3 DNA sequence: TGCAGCGTTGAAGATTACACGGCTAACTATGGCTACACCTTC. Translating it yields CSVEDYTANYGYTF.

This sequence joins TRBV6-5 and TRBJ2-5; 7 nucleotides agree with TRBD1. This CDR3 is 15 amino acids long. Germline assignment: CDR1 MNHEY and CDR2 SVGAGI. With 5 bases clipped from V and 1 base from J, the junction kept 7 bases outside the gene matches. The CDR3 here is CASSQPGGFQETQYF. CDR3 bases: TGTGCCAGCAGTCAACCAGGGGGTTTCCAAGAGACCCAGTACTTC.

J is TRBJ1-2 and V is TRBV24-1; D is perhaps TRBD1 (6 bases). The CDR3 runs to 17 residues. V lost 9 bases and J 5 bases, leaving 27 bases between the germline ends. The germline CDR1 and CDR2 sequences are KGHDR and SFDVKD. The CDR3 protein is CATARVGDKVWMYGYTF. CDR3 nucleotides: TGTGCCACCGCCCGGGTTGGGGACAAAGTGTGGATGTATGGCTACACCTTC.

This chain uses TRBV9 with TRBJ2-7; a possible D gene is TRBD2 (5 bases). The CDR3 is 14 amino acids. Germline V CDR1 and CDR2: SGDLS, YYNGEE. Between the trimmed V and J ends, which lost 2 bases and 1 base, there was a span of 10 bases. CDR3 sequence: CASSVGSASYEQYF. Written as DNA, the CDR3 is TGTGCCAGCAGCGTTGGTAGCGCGTCCTACGAGCAGTACTTC.

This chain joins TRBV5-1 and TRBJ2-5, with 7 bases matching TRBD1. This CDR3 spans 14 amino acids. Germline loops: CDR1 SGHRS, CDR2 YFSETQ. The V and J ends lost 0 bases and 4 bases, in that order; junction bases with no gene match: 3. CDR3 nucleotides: TGCGCCAGCAGCTTGGGTAACAGGGGAGAGACCCAGTACTTC. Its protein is CASSLGNRGETQYF. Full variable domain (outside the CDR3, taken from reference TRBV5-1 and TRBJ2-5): KAGVTQTPRYLIKTRGQQVTLSCSPISGHRSVSWYQQTPGQGLQFLFEYFSETQRNKGNFPGRFSGRQFSNSRSEMNVSTLELGDSALYLCASSLGNRGETQYFGPGTRLLVL.

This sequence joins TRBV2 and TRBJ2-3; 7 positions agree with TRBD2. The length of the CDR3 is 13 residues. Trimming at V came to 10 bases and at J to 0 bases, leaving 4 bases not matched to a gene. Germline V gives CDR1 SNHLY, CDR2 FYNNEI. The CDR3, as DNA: TGTGCCACCCTGCGGGGGAGCACAGATACGCAGTATTTT. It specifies CATLRGSTDTQYF.

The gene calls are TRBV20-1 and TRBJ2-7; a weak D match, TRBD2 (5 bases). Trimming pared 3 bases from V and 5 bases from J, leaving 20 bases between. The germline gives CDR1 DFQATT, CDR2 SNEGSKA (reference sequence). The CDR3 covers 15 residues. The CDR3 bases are TGCAGTGCTAGGGGAATGAGAGTTGAGGAGGACGAGCAGTACTTC. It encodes CSARGMRVEEDEQYF.

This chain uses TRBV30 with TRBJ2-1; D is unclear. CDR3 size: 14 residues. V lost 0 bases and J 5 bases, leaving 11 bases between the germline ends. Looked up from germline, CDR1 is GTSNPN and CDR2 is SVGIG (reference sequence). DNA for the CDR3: TGTGCCTGGAGTGTTGGTTACGCTAACAATGAGCAGTTCTTC. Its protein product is CAWSVGYANNEQFF.

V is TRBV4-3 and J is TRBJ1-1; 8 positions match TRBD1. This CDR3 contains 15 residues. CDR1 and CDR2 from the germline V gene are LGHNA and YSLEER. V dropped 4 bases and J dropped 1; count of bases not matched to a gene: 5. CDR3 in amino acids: CASSRGQATNTEAFF. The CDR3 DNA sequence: TGCGCCAGCAGCCGGGGACAGGCGACGAACACTGAAGCTTTCTTT.

CDR3 nucleotides: TGTGCCAGCAGACAACGACAGGACTCACCCCTCCACTTT. It yields the protein CASRQRQDSPLHF. The chain uses TRBV7-2 and TRBJ1-6; D is possibly TRBD1 (6 bases). Trimming pared 6 bases from V and 10 bases from J, leaving 13 bases between. This CDR3 is 13 amino acids long. CDR1 is SGHTA and CDR2 is FQGNSA in the germline V gene.

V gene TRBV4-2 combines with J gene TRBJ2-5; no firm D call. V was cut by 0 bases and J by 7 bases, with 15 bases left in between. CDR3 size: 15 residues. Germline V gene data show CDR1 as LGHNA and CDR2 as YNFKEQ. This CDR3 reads CASSQEFGQAPTQYF. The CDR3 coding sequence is TGTGCCAGCAGCCAAGAATTCGGGCAAGCCCCGACCCAGTACTTC.

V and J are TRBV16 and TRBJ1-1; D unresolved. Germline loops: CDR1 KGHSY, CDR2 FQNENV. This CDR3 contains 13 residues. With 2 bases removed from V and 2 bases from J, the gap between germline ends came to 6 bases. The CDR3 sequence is CASSQGENTEAFF. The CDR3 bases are TGTGCCAGCAGCCAAGGGGAAAACACTGAAGCTTTCTTT.

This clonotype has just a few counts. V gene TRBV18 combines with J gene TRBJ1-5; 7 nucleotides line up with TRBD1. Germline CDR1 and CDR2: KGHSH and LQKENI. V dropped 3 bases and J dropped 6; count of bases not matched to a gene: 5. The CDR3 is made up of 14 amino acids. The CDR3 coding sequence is TGTGCCAGCTCACCGACAGGGACCTTTCAGCCCCAGCATTTT. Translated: CASSPTGTFQPQHF.

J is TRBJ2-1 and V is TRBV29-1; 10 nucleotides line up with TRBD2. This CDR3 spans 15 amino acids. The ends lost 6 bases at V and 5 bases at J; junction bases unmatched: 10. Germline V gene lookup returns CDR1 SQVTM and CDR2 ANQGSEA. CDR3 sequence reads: CSVRPRLAGNNEQFF. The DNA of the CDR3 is TGCAGCGTAAGGCCCCGACTAGCGGGCAACAATGAGCAGTTCTTC.

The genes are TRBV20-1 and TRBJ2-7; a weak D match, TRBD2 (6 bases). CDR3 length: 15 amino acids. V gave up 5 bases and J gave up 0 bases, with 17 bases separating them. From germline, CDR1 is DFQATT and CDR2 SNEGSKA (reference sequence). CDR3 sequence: CSALSAPGLSYEQYF. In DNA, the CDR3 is TGCAGTGCTTTGAGCGCCCCGGGACTCTCCTACGAGCAGTACTTC.

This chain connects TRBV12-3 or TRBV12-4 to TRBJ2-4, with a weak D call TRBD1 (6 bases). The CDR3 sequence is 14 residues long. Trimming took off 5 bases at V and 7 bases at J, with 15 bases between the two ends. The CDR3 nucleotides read TGTGCCAGCAGTCCCCGGGACACCCTGAACATTCAGTACTTC. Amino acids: CASSPRDTLNIQYF.

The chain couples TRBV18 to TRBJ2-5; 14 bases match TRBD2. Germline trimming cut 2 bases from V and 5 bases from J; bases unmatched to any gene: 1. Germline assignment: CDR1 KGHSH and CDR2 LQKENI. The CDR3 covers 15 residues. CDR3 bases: TGTGCCAGCTCACCAAGGACTAGCGGGGGGGAGACCCAGTACTTC. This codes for CASSPRTSGGETQYF.

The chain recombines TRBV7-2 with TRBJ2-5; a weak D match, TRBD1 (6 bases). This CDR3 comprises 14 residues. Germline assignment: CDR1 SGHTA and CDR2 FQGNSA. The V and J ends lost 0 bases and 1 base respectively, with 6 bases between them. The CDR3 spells CASSLARGQETQYF. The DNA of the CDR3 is TGTGCCAGCAGCTTAGCCAGGGGCCAAGAGACCCAGTACTTC. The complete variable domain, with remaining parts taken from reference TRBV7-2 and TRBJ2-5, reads GAGVSQSPSNKVTEKGKDVELRCDPISGHTALYWYRQSLGQGLEFLIYFQGNSAPDKSGLPSDRFSAERTGGSVSTLTIQRTQQEDSAVYLCASSLARGQETQYFGPGTRLLVL.

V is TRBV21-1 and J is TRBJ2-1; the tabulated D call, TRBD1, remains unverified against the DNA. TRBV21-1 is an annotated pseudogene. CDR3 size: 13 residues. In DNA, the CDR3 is TGTGCCGTAAGAGGGGGGGATTACAATGAGCAGTTCTTC. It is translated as CAVRGGDYNEQFF.

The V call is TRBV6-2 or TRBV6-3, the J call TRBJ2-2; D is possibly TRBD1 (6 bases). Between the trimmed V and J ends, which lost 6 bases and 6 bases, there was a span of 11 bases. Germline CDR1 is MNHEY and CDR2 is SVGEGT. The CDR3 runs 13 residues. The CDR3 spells CASSREGAGELFF. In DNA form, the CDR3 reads TGTGCCAGCAGCAGAGAGGGGGCCGGGGAGCTGTTTTTT.